Given below is one TCR beta chain in context. Its specific antigen is unknown. Base qualities are not at hand, and no much larger clone is one base apart. This record belongs to a study of early T cells in non-severe SARS-CoV-2 infection (dated by TCRdb to the early 2020s). Context from the whole study: Because TCR sequencing was done on bulk RNA from unsorted whole blood, the alpha and beta chains could not be paired.

Results the study describes overall, beyond this receptor: VDJdb matching was skewed toward anti-spike CD8 responses, so virus-specific expansions were likely underestimated and private and CD4 specificities were missed.

The CDR3, from cysteine to phenylalanine, totals 13 residues. Only the CDR3 DNA is retained, 39 bases long and in frame from the first base. The germline V gene (reference sequence) specifies GTSNPN as CDR1 and SVGIG as CDR2. The library was made by 5' RACE. For sequencing, a NextSeq 500 was employed. The TCR library protocol attached unique molecular identifiers to individual cDNA molecules to correct for sequencing error and PCR bias. TCR alpha and beta chains were both sequenced, and the abundances of alpha and beta sequences in each sample were closely correlated with each other. The authors' analysis ran thus. Decombinator V4 was used to annotate TCR sequences for V gene, J gene and CDR3. TCRs were defined as expanded if a significant change between any two time points was detected under a Poisson model with p below 0.0001. Abundances of TCRs were expressed as counts per million after normalisation to the total number of TCRs sequenced in each sample. TRAV1-2 paired with TRAJ12, TRAJ20 or TRAJ33 defined MAIT TCRs, while TRAV10 paired with TRAJ18 defined iNKT TCRs. VDJdb, accessed 1 November 2021, was searched for CMV, EBV and SARS-CoV-2 annotated TCRs, excluding TCRs annotated for multiple antigens. TCRdb reprocessed the public reads (quality trimming at Q25 with fastp, clone calling with MiXCR) and kept in-frame beta chains. All rows with the same CDR3 protein become a single entry with the most common DNA and genes. TCRdb, not the authors, supplied the V and J calls. The sample profile shows 75,000 to 100,000 distinct CDR3 sequences; 14% of them were found once. Approximately 11% of the sample is taken by the ten largest.

A case-control design nested within a healthcare worker cohort in London, UK, was used, with weekly nasopharyngeal swab PCR tests and blood sampling performed. Healthcare workers were recruited during the week of the UK lockdown, between 23 and 31 March 2020, and followed weekly for up to roughly 16 weeks. The origin of this receptor is an adult who was a healthcare worker with PCR-confirmed SARS-CoV-2 infection or an uninfected control (not recorded which). The rearrangement combines TRBV30 with TRBJ2-3; TRBD2 could be the D gene, as 6 bases match. Input material: whole blood. The CDR3 reads as follows: CALRRVATDTQYF. The DNA sequence is TGTGCTCTAAGGAGGGTGGCCACAGATACGCAGTATTTT. The CDR3, completed at both ends by the reference TRBV30 and TRBJ2-3 genes, gives the full variable domain SQTIHQWPATLVQPVGSPLSLECTVEGTSNPNLYWYRQAAGRGLQLLFYSVGIGQISSEVPQNLSASRPQDRQFILSSKKLLLSDSGFYLCALRRVATDTQYFGPGTRLTVL.